This T cell receptor beta chain was identified during a study of blood T cell dynamics during melanoma immunotherapy. The overall study: Metastatic melanoma patients received first-line pembrolizumab or nivolumab plus ipilimumab.

With regard to this clone: The target antigen is unknown.

The germline V gene encodes CDR1 SEHNR and CDR2 FQNEAQ (reference sequence). The CDR3 runs to 16 residues. The V end was cut by 1 base, the J end by 0 bases, with 7 bases between. Described time point: pre-treatment baseline. Patients had no prior systemic cancer treatment, immunosuppressants or other active cancers. Study-wide points: The study could not tell melanoma-specific clones from general immune activation.

Produced via immunoSEQ multiplex PCR; TCRdb's table is partial and in-frame only. The profile shows roughly 16,000 clones, approximately 90% of them singletons. This chain joins TRBV7-9 and TRBJ1-6, with unresolved D. The sequence was collected from a human donor with melanoma. Specimen: blood, collected from a patient treated with checkpoint blockade. As DNA, the CDR3 is TGTGCCAGCAGCTTAGAACCATTCTCCTATAATTCACCCCTCCACTTT. As protein: CASSLEPFSYNSPLHF. Based on the CDR3 plus reference TRBV7-9 and TRBJ1-6, the full variable domain is DTGVSQNPRHKITKRGQNVTFRCDPISEHNRLYWYRQTLGQGPEFLTYFQNEAQLEKSRLLSDRFSAERPKGSFSTLEIQRTEQGDSAMYLCASSLEPFSYNSPLHFGNGTRLTVT.